The next 30 T cell receptor beta chains were all read from a single sample in a study of T cell responses to AZD1222 COVID-19 vaccine. The repertoire was sequenced with immunoSEQ multiplex PCR; TCRdb's copy has only in-frame clones and lacks some. The sample records 25,000 to 35,000 clones, approximately 93% being singletons. The sample was peripheral blood, taken on day 0 of AZD1222 vaccination. The receptors come from an adult in good health.

The rearrangement links TRBV4-1 to TRBJ1-3, with unresolved D. CDR1 and CDR2 from the germline V gene are MGHRA and YSYEKL. The CDR3 consists of 15 residues. Trimming took off 1 base at V and 0 bases at J, with 7 bases between the two ends. CDR3 in DNA: TGCGCCAGCAGCCAAGGCACCAGCTCTGGAAACACCATATATTTT. This gives the protein CASSQGTSSGNTIYF.

This rearrangement joins TRBV30 to TRBJ2-7; TRBD2 agrees at 8 bases. This CDR3 contains 14 residues. Germline lookup yields CDR1 GTSNPN and CDR2 SVGIG (reference sequence). Germline trimming cut 4 bases from V and 0 bases from J; bases unmatched to any gene: 5. CDR3 in amino acids: CAWTSGSISYEQYF. DNA for the CDR3: TGTGCCTGGACGAGCGGGAGTATCTCCTACGAGCAGTACTTC.

This rearrangement joins TRBV19 to TRBJ2-7; D unclear. The V gene lost 3 bases and the J gene lost 0 bases, with 12 bases spanning the gap. Germline lookup yields CDR1 LNHDA and CDR2 SQIVND (reference sequence). This CDR3 region has 15 residues. The CDR3 protein is CASSIGQAGSYEQYF. Here the CDR3 DNA reads TGTGCCAGTAGTATTGGTCAGGCAGGCTCCTACGAGCAGTACTTC.

The chain joins TRBV6-5 to TRBJ1-2; TRBD1 aligns across 9 bases. Germline CDR1 is MNHEY and CDR2 is SVGAGI. The CDR3 length is 14 residues. V was pared by 7 bases and J by 4 bases, with 7 bases of the junction left unmatched. CDR3: CASTSPGQGYGYTF. The CDR3 nucleotides are TGTGCCAGCACTTCCCCGGGACAGGGCTATGGCTACACCTTC.

The chain joins TRBV6-1 to TRBJ2-6; D might be TRBD1 (5 bases). The CDR3 has 15 residues. V was clipped by 2 bases and J by 1 base, with 6 bases between them. Looked up from germline, CDR1 is MNHNS and CDR2 is SASEGT. The CDR3 spells CASSERTSGANVLTF. The CDR3 DNA is TGTGCCAGCAGTGAAAGGACATCTGGGGCCAACGTCCTGACTTTC.

The CDR3 sequence is CASSGAGNYGYTF. Written as DNA, the CDR3 is TGTGCCAGCAGTGGGGCGGGGAACTATGGCTACACCTTC. This sequence joins TRBV2 and TRBJ1-2; D not certain. This CDR3 comprises 13 residues. Trimming took 4 bases from V and 2 from J, leaving 8 bases between them. The germline V gene encodes CDR1 SNHLY and CDR2 FYNNEI.

This chain connects TRBV28 to TRBJ2-6; 10 positions match TRBD1. CDR1 is MDHEN and CDR2 is SYDVKM in the germline V gene. V lost 6 bases, J lost 2 bases, and 13 bases stayed unmatched. The CDR3 has 19 amino acids. CDR3 coding DNA: TGTGCCAGCAGCGAGGCGGGACAGGGGAAAGTGGCTGGGGCCAACGTCCTGACTTTC. Its translation is CASSEAGQGKVAGANVLTF.

The gene calls are TRBV5-5 and TRBJ1-2, with 7 bases aligning to TRBD1. The CDR3 totals 12 residues. V was pared by 4 bases and J by 8 bases, with 5 bases of the junction left unmatched. Per germline, CDR1 SGHKS and CDR2 YYEKEE (reference sequence). The CDR3 sequence is CASSAGGRGYTF. DNA for the CDR3: TGTGCCAGCAGCGCAGGGGGTAGAGGCTACACCTTC.

This CDR3 is CASSFHEQFF. CDR3 DNA: TGTGCCAGCAGTTTCCATGAGCAGTTCTTC. V is TRBV28 and J is TRBJ2-1; D not resolved. Trimming left V 3 bases short and J 8 bases short, with 2 bases between. This CDR3 contains 10 residues. Germline V gives CDR1 MDHEN, CDR2 SYDVKM.

The J gene is TRBJ2-7, the V gene TRBV5-6; D is ambiguous. This CDR3 contains 15 residues. Germline CDR1 and CDR2: SGHDT and YYEEEE. The germline V and J ends were trimmed by 2 bases and 0 bases, with 12 bases remaining between them. The CDR3 here is CASSFRGFTSYEQYF. The CDR3 DNA follows: TGTGCCAGCAGCTTTCGTGGGTTTACCTCCTACGAGCAGTACTTC.

This chain links TRBV6-5 with TRBJ1-2; no reliable D call. Deletions cut 6 bases from V and 3 bases from J, with 11 bases between. This CDR3 is 13 amino acids long. CDR1 and CDR2 from the germline V gene are MNHEY and SVGAGI. The CDR3 coding sequence is TGTGCCAGCAGCCCCAAACGGTACTATGGCTACACCTTC. Its translation is CASSPKRYYGYTF.

This chain uses TRBV10-3 with TRBJ2-7; no clear D. CDR1 is ENHRY, CDR2 SYGVKD, per germline. Trimming left V 6 bases short and J 0 bases short, with 9 bases between. The CDR3 spans 13 residues. The chain's CDR3 is CAIRADSSYEQYF. CDR3 bases: TGTGCCATCAGGGCGGATAGCTCCTACGAGCAGTACTTC.

The chain carries TRBV18 and TRBJ1-6; D remains ambiguous. The CDR3 runs to 15 residues. V was cut by 1 base and J by 3 bases, with 7 bases left in between. The V gene's germline CDR1 is KGHSH and CDR2 LQKENI. The CDR3 sequence is CASSPRLDYNSPLHF. In DNA, the CDR3 is TGTGCCAGCTCACCACGGCTAGACTATAATTCACCCCTCCACTTT.

The rearrangement joins TRBV4-2 to TRBJ2-1; 10 positions match TRBD2. This CDR3 comprises 17 residues. The ends lost 0 bases at V and 7 bases at J; junction bases unmatched: 9. Germline loops: CDR1 LGHNA, CDR2 YNFKEQ. The CDR3 coding sequence is TGTGCCAGCAGCCAAGATTTCAGCGGGGGGGCGTATAATGAGCAGTTCTTC. Translated: CASSQDFSGGAYNEQFF.

This clone has only one observation. The chain has TRBV24-1 and TRBJ2-7; D unresolved. CDR1 is KGHDR, CDR2 SFDVKD, per germline. Deletions cut 9 bases from V and 3 bases from J, with 23 bases between. CDR3 size: 16 residues. CDR3 sequence: CATLLSDPIRLYEQYF. The CDR3 DNA follows: TGTGCCACCCTTTTATCCGACCCGATCCGCCTCTACGAGCAGTACTTC.

This chain uses TRBV9 with TRBJ1-4, with D perhaps TRBD1 (5 bases). Germline V gene data show CDR1 as SGDLS and CDR2 as YYNGEE. Trimming removed 0 bases at V and 8 bases at J, with 17 bases between. The CDR3 covers 16 residues. CDR3 amino acids: CASSVGRSQGGEKLFF. DNA of the CDR3: TGTGCCAGCAGCGTAGGGCGGAGCCAGGGAGGCGAAAAACTGTTTTTT.

This sequence joins TRBV5-1 and TRBJ1-1; D remains ambiguous. The ends were cut back, 3 bases at V and 5 bases at J, with 17 bases in the middle. CDR3 length: 15 amino acids. CDR1 and CDR2 (germline): SGHRS, YFSETQ. The CDR3 protein is CASSSGRIRKTEAFF. CDR3 bases: TGCGCCAGCAGCTCCGGCCGAATAAGGAAGACTGAAGCTTTCTTT.

CDR3 sequence reads: CASGQGAGDTQYF. In DNA form, the CDR3 reads TGCGCCAGCGGACAGGGGGCCGGTGATACGCAGTATTTT. The chain links TRBV5-1 to TRBJ2-3; TRBD1 aligns across 11 bases. After removal of 7 bases from V and 6 bases from J, the junction contained 4 bases not matched to a gene. Germline values: CDR1 SGHRS, CDR2 YFSETQ. The CDR3 runs 13 residues.

V is TRBV5-1 and J is TRBJ2-6; D is unclear. CDR3 length: 16 amino acids. CDR1 and CDR2 from the germline V gene are SGHRS and YFSETQ. Trimming shortened V by 0 bases and J by 0 bases, and 7 bases separated the two germline ends. The CDR3 spells CASSLGGSSGANVLTF. The CDR3, as DNA: TGCGCCAGCAGCTTGGGGGGAAGCTCTGGGGCCAACGTCCTGACTTTC.

This clone was counted a single time. The CDR3 sequence: CASSVGARWGETQYF. Here the CDR3 DNA reads TGTGCCAGCAGCGTAGGGGCGAGGTGGGGTGAGACCCAGTACTTC. The chain is built from TRBV9 and TRBJ2-5; D is unresolved. Trimming shortened V by 0 bases and J by 5 bases, and 14 bases separated the two germline ends. From germline, CDR1 is SGDLS and CDR2 YYNGEE. This CDR3 comprises 15 residues.

V gene TRBV13 combines with J gene TRBJ2-5; TRBD1 matches 10 bases. Germline CDR1 PRHDT, CDR2 FYEKMQ (reference sequence). The V segment lost 5 bases and the J segment 5 bases; nucleotides outside the gene matches: 26. This CDR3 is built from 21 residues. The CDR3 region is CASSEARWGAGTGAFKETQYF. DNA of the CDR3: TGTGCCAGCAGCGAGGCCAGATGGGGTGCGGGGACAGGGGCATTCAAGGAGACCCAGTACTTC.

V usage is TRBV18 and J usage is TRBJ1-1, with D possibly matching TRBD1 (5 bases). This CDR3 is 14 amino acids long. Germline lookup yields CDR1 KGHSH and CDR2 LQKENI. Between the trimmed V and J ends, which lost 6 bases and 0 bases, there was a span of 11 bases. The CDR3 coding sequence is TGTGCCAGCTCGCCCGGGACGGTGAACACTGAAGCTTTCTTT. It is translated as CASSPGTVNTEAFF.

The chain is built from TRBV2 and TRBJ2-7; D is perhaps TRBD1 (6 bases). Germline V gene data show CDR1 as SNHLY and CDR2 as FYNNEI. The CDR3 covers 14 residues. V lost 2 bases and J lost 1, with 9 bases in between. CDR3 bases: TGTGCCAGCAGTGAAATTGGACAGTCCTACGAGCAGTACTTC. Its translation: CASSEIGQSYEQYF.

The rearrangement uses TRBV18 and TRBJ2-1; D possibly uses TRBD1 or TRBD2 (6 bases each). The CDR3 loop spans 14 amino acids. CDR1 is KGHSH and CDR2 is LQKENI in the germline V gene. Trimming shortened V by 6 bases and J by 6 bases, and 15 bases separated the two germline ends. The CDR3 reads CASSDQQGGNEQFF. The DNA for the CDR3 is TGTGCCAGCTCCGACCAACAGGGAGGCAATGAGCAGTTCTTC.

The chain links TRBV6-4 to TRBJ2-2, with 10 bases that match TRBD1. V was clipped by 8 bases and J by 4 bases; unmatched bases: 10. Germline lookup yields CDR1 MRHNA and CDR2 SNTAGT. The CDR3 contains 16 residues. This CDR3 reads CASSNGQGVGTGELFF. CDR3 nucleotide sequence: TGTGCCAGCTCGAATGGACAGGGGGTTGGCACCGGGGAGCTGTTTTTT.

The CDR3 bases are TGTGCCAGCAGCTTAGGCCTAGCGGGGAATGAGCAGTTCTTC. Translated: CASSLGLAGNEQFF. This chain joins TRBV11-3 and TRBJ2-1, with TRBD2 matching 9 bases. J was trimmed by 7 bases and V by 1 base; bases with no gene match: 2. The CDR3 covers 14 residues. Per germline, CDR1 SGHNT and CDR2 YENEEA. Full variable domain (outside the CDR3, taken from reference TRBV11-3 and TRBJ2-1): EAGVVQSPRYKIIEKKQPVAFWCNPISGHNTLYWYLQNLGQGPELLIRYENEEAVDDSQLPKDRFSAERLKGVDSTLKIQPAELGDSAVYLCASSLGLAGNEQFFGPGTRLTVL.

The rearrangement uses TRBV19 and TRBJ2-7, with D unclear. This CDR3 has 16 amino acids. The germline CDR1 and CDR2 sequences are LNHDA and SQIVND (reference sequence). Trimming left V 5 bases short and J 1 base short, with 18 bases between. In DNA, the CDR3 is TGTGCCAGTAGTGGTGTCCCAAGAGAGGAATCCTACGAGCAGTACTTC. This translates into CASSGVPREESYEQYF.

This clone is labeled medium-sized. The chain links TRBV19 to TRBJ1-1; D is ambiguous. V was pared by 6 bases and J by 1 base, with 6 bases between. This CDR3 comprises 12 residues. Germline V gene lookup returns CDR1 LNHDA and CDR2 SQIVND (reference sequence). CDR3 region: CASREENTEAFF. In DNA, the CDR3 is TGTGCCAGTAGGGAAGAGAACACTGAAGCTTTCTTT.

The chain combines TRBV6-5 with TRBJ1-2; D ambiguous. CDR1 is MNHEY and CDR2 is SVGAGI in the germline V gene. This CDR3 has 14 amino acids. The V end was cut by 3 bases, the J end by 5 bases, with 13 bases between. The CDR3 DNA sequence: TGTGCCAGCAGTTATAAACGTACAGTGTATGGCTACACCTTC. Its translation is CASSYKRTVYGYTF.

The rearrangement links TRBV5-5 to TRBJ1-4, with 7 bases identical to TRBD1. J lost 2 bases, V lost 3 bases, and 4 bases had no gene match. Germline V lookup: CDR1 SGHKS, CDR2 YYEKEE (reference sequence). The CDR3 runs to 15 residues. The CDR3, as DNA: TGTGCCAGCAGCTATCTGACAGGGACTAATGAAAAACTGTTTTTT. Translation gives CASSYLTGTNEKLFF. The full variable domain, in which reference TRBV5-5 and TRBJ1-4 provide the parts outside the CDR3, is DAGVTQSPTHLIKTRGQQVTLRCSPISGHKSVSWYQQVLGQGPQFIFQYYEKEERGRGNFPDRFSARQFPNYSSELNVNALLLGDSALYLCASSYLTGTNEKLFFGSGTQLSVL.